The 6 T cell receptor beta chains given below trace back to one sample, sequenced in a study of CD4 T cells in relation to SARS-CoV-2 and coronaviruses. TCRdb's table, derived via immunoSEQ multiplex PCR, lists solely in-frame clones and lacks some. In the table there are around 20,000 clones, roughly 81% of which are singletons. Before the COVID-19 pandemic, during about 2010-2018, CD4+ T cells were taken from unexposed donors. After nine to ten days of culture, CD4+ T cells were isolated. Their specific antigens are unknown. The source material was CD4+ T cells from PBMCs, cultured in vitro. The receptor set was obtained from a human donor in good health.

The gene calls are TRBV4-1 and TRBJ2-1; TRBD1 matches 11 bases. The CDR3 is made up of 15 amino acids. CDR1 is MGHRA, CDR2 YSYEKL, per germline. The junction had 3 bases not matched to a gene; V was cut back by 4 bases and J by 4 bases. The DNA of the CDR3 is TGCGCCAGCAGCCCCGGACAGGGGGCGTACAATGAGCAGTTCTTC. Its protein is CASSPGQGAYNEQFF.

The chain has TRBV7-2 and TRBJ2-1, with D unresolved. V lost 6 bases, J lost 3 bases, and 12 bases lay in between. The CDR3 runs to 14 residues. Germline V gene lookup returns CDR1 SGHTA and CDR2 FQGNSA. The CDR3 loop reads CASRTQILYNEQFF. CDR3 nucleotide sequence: TGTGCCAGCAGAACGCAAATTCTCTACAATGAGCAGTTCTTC. The full variable domain, with the rest looked up from reference TRBV7-2 and TRBJ2-1, is GAGVSQSPSNKVTEKGKDVELRCDPISGHTALYWYRQSLGQGLEFLIYFQGNSAPDKSGLPSDRFSAERTGGSVSTLTIQRTQQEDSAVYLCASRTQILYNEQFFGPGTRLTVL.

This rearrangement joins TRBV11-2 to TRBJ2-7; no reliable D call. Trimming left V 3 bases short and J 5 bases short, with 14 bases between. The V gene's germline CDR1 is SGHAT and CDR2 FQNNGV. The CDR3 sequence is 14 residues long. CDR3 protein: CASSFRHEINEQYF. The CDR3, as DNA: TGTGCCAGCAGCTTCCGTCATGAGATCAACGAGCAGTACTTC.

V usage is TRBV6-2 or TRBV6-3 and J usage is TRBJ2-1, with 8 bases aligning to TRBD2. Unmatched junction bases numbered 1, after V lost 1 base and J lost 2 bases. CDR1 and CDR2 from the germline V gene are MNHEY and SVGEGT. This CDR3 comprises 15 residues. The CDR3, as DNA: TGTGCCAGCAGTTACTTCGGGAGGGCCTACAATGAGCAGTTCTTC. Amino acid sequence: CASSYFGRAYNEQFF.

The V call is TRBV4-1, the J call TRBJ1-2; D is unclear. The CDR3 is 15 residues long. With 1 base removed from V and 1 base from J, the gap between germline ends came to 10 bases. Germline V gene lookup returns CDR1 MGHRA and CDR2 YSYEKL. The DNA for the CDR3 is TGCGCCAGCAGCCAAGGGACGGGAGATAACTATGGCTACACCTTC. Protein product: CASSQGTGDNYGYTF.

The V call is TRBV6-6, the J call TRBJ1-3; the D gene is possibly TRBD1 (5 bases). Germline lookup yields CDR1 MNHNY and CDR2 SVGAGI (reference sequence). The length of the CDR3 is 15 residues. V lost 6 bases and J 0 bases, leaving 12 bases between the germline ends. The DNA of the CDR3 is TGTGCCAGCAGCCTCCGGGGGAGCTCTGGAAACACCATATATTTT. Translation: CASSLRGSSGNTIYF.